Listed here is a single TCR beta chain. Its cognate antigen is unknown. Template amounts of about 270 ng DNA, 25,000 to 30,000 T cell genomes, were employed in unsorted PBMC replicate PCRs. The data were produced by immunoSEQ multiplex PCR, yet TCRdb's version contains in-frame clones alone and is incomplete. The sample yields about half a million clones, 70% to 80% seen once. The CDR3 runs to 14 residues. The germline V gene encodes CDR1 SGHRS and CDR2 YFSETQ. The V gene lost 2 bases and the J gene lost 4 bases, with 12 bases spanning the gap. The sample originates from a study of shared clonotypes between healthy human individuals. Points from the study as a whole: Among donors, clonotype sharing was expected to be affected by sequencing depth.

The source is a middle-aged woman in good health. Some clones in this sample may be carry-over from other donors' samples. The sample was PBMCs. V is TRBV5-1 and J is TRBJ1-1; D gene ambiguous. CDR3 amino acids: CASSLDKWGTEAFF. DNA for the CDR3: TGCGCCAGCAGCTTAGACAAGTGGGGCACTGAAGCTTTCTTT. The full variable domain, completed using reference TRBV5-1 and TRBJ1-1, is KAGVTQTPRYLIKTRGQQVTLSCSPISGHRSVSWYQQTPGQGLQFLFEYFSETQRNKGNFPGRFSGRQFSNSRSEMNVSTLELGDSALYLCASSLDKWGTEAFFGQGTRLTVV.